Sequencing of this T cell receptor beta chain was carried out in a study of identical twins (dated by TCRdb to the mid-2010s). Turning to the overall study: To test whether fetal clonotypes persist, the study used deep sequencing on TCR alpha and beta repertoires from monozygotic twins, unrelated adults of various ages, and cord blood. To rule out contamination, the twin experiments were replicated at different times with different library preparation protocols.

Germline trimming: 7 bases from V, 2 bases from J; junction bases outside gene matches: 3. From its cysteine to its phenylalanine, the CDR3 spans 15 amino acids. The DNA shown is the 45-base CDR3, in frame from base 1. The paper's findings and limits, for the study overall: Zero-insertion analyses could be partly confounded by invariant T cells such as MAIT and iNKT, although diverse VJ usage argued against such confounding for most clonotypes. The excess sharing between twins in beta out-of-frame sequences was weaker because fewer shared sequences reduced the signal-to-noise ratio. Abundant cord blood beta clonotypes had fewer insertions, young adult naive repertoires showed a similar but weaker trend, and memory repertoires showed no such trend. In monozygotic twins, out-of-frame TCR alpha sharing was systematically underestimated by recombination models, although the models agreed with sharing between unrelated individuals. Because the same donors could not be followed over many years, the conclusions relied on cross-sectional statistical analysis. Compared with coincidental sharing between unrelated individuals, out-of-frame TCR alpha sequences shared between twins showed an excess of sequences with low generation probability.

Only healthy Caucasian donors were included. Three pairs of female monozygotic twins, all aged about 18 to 30 years, made up the twin cohort. Peripheral blood mononuclear cells were the source from which RNA for the TCR libraries was isolated. Library method: 5' RACE. Sequencing used an Illumina HiSeq 2000. Template switching introduced a universal primer binding site; the final cDNA contained a unique molecular identifier, enabling accurate counting of TCR cDNA molecules. Specific primers in the conserved constant-segment region were used to synthesize first-strand cDNA for TCR alpha and beta chains. To control for contamination, every cDNA library was double barcoded, receiving both a SMART-Mk sample barcode and Illumina barcodes. TruSeq adapter sequences along with Illumina sample barcodes were introduced in two successive PCR steps. The TCR alpha and beta cDNA libraries were sequenced on the Illumina HiSeq platform using custom primers. The paper's processing steps were these. Unique molecular identifiers were extracted from raw reads with MiGEC, and CDR3 positions were determined with MiXCR. For each individual, recombination models were inferred using an EM algorithm with the repgenHMM and IGoR tools. Shared clonotype analysis was performed with the tcR package in R, normalizing sharing by the product of cloneset sizes. To study raw recombination without the effects of thymic and clonal selection, out-of-frame nonproductive sequences were analyzed. TCRdb's own reprocessing of the public reads used fastp at Q25 and MiXCR and kept productive beta chains. Rows merge per CDR3 protein into single entries with the most common DNA and genes. TCRdb, not the authors, supplied the V and J calls. The sample table contains hundreds of thousands of distinct CDR3 sequences; only one count was recorded for more than 9% of them. Around 1.6% of the sample is in the top ten clones.

This clonotype has ten or more counts. Its antigen is still unknown. Base-call qualities are not available, and no considerably larger clone is one nucleotide away. The same data also went into a second study, on yellow fever vaccine responses in identical twins. The second study reports: The authors reported that the T cell response to vaccination in identical twins appeared partly convergent and partly personalized. Focusing on identical twins, the study followed the T cell clones that responded to the vaccine, and did so with precision.

The chain is made from TRBV12-3 or TRBV12-4 and TRBJ2-5, and 14 junction bases match TRBD2. Sequenced input: PBMCs. This TCR was sampled from a woman aged 18-29 years in good health. The CDR3 amino acid sequence is: CASKTSGREQETQYF. The DNA is TGTGCCAGCAAGACTAGCGGGAGGGAACAAGAGACCCAGTACTTC.